This T cell receptor (beta chain) was found in a study of radiotherapy plus CTLA-4 blockade in lung cancer. Study information: An objective response was seen in about 17% of patients, and disease control in over 25%. Study results and limitations: Clones of tumor-derived TCRs expanded in blood after radiotherapy plus ipilimumab. Interferon-beta, together with early blood T cell clone dynamics, reportedly best predicted response.

With 0 bases removed from V and 0 bases from J, the gap between germline ends came to 9 bases. CDR3 length: 16 residues. CDR1 and CDR2 (germline): MGHRA, YSYEKL. By share, this clone ranks as medium-sized. Antigen specificity is unknown. People whose metastatic non-small-cell lung cancer was chemo-refractory got focal radiation along with CTLA-4 blockade by ipilimumab. Sequencing was performed with immunoSEQ multiplex PCR; in TCRdb, only in-frame clones are kept and a portion is missing. Of about 59,000 clones listed, 70% to 80% are singletons. The clonotype comes from a human donor with non-small cell lung cancer whose response to radiotherapy plus ipilimumab could not be evaluated. This chain joins TRBV4-1 and TRBJ1-3; TRBD1 is a possible D gene (6 bases). Sequences were derived from peripheral blood, sampled from a patient treated with radiotherapy plus ipilimumab. The CDR3 is CASSQELTGSGNTIYF. CDR3 coding DNA: TGCGCCAGCAGCCAAGAGTTGACAGGCTCTGGAAACACCATATATTTT.